This T cell receptor (beta chain) was obtained from a study of T-cell reconstitution after alpha-beta-depleted transplantation in children. Molecular barcoding with unique molecular identifiers was used for the TCRbeta library. Each CDR3 protein gets one entry after TCRdb re-called the PCR reads with MiXCR. The sample lists about 20,000 distinct CDR3 sequences; roughly a tenth were seen once. This clonotype was counted many times. Material: PBMCs from the stem cell graft donor, obtained from the stem cell graft. The TCR comes from a human donor who donated a stem cell graft to a child with chronic granulomatous disease.

The CDR3 DNA follows: TGCAGTGCCCCCAAATTGACAGAGAACTATTTCGGAAACACCATATATTTT. As protein: CSAPKLTENYFGNTIYF. The J gene is TRBJ1-3, the V gene TRBV20-1; D perhaps matches TRBD1 (5 bases). V lost 6 bases and J 4 bases, leaving 25 bases between the germline ends. Germline CDR1 reads DFQATT; CDR2 reads SNEGSKA (reference sequence). The CDR3 has 17 amino acids.